The clone carrying this T cell receptor (beta chain) was counted at least ten times. Its antigen is as yet unknown. In germline, CDR1 is SGHVS, CDR2 FQNEAQ. The CDR3 has 11 residues. The germline V and J ends were trimmed by 5 bases and 6 bases, with 5 bases remaining between them. Individual cDNA molecules were tagged with unique molecular identifiers. A single record per CDR3 protein comes from TCRdb applying MiXCR to the 5' RACE reads. Among just under 65,000 distinct CDR3 sequences listed, roughly 9% were seen once. These data originate in a study of early T cells in non-severe SARS-CoV-2 infection. About the study: Sequenced material consisted of bulk RNA (from unsorted whole blood), and chains were unpaired.

The study, taken as a whole, reports: VDJdb-based matching was biased toward anti-spike CD8 responses and missed private and CD4 specificities.

The TCR sequence derives from an adult who was a healthcare worker with PCR-confirmed SARS-CoV-2 infection or an uninfected control (not recorded which). Sequenced here: whole blood, sampled at baseline. This chain links TRBV7-8 with TRBJ2-1; D not certain. CDR3 in DNA: TGTGCCAGCAGCCGATTCAATGAGCAGTTCTTC. Its protein is CASSRFNEQFF.